The 4 T cell receptor beta chains below come from one sample, sequenced in a study of blood T cell repertoires in COVID-19. Assay: immunoSEQ multiplex PCR; the TCRdb copy retains only in-frame clones and omits some. The table includes hundreds of thousands of clones, about four fifths detected once. Sequenced sample: peripheral blood. The receptors come from a woman of 80 years or more with acute or convalescent COVID-19.

This chain links TRBV19 with TRBJ1-2, with D possibly TRBD1 on 5 matching bases. Germline values: CDR1 LNHDA, CDR2 SQIVND (reference sequence). Trimming shortened V by 8 bases and J by 5 bases, and 24 bases separated the two germline ends. The CDR3 is 16 residues long. The DNA for the CDR3 is TGTGCCAGTGCTAAGGCGGTGCAGGCAGGGCGGTATGGCTACACCTTC. This translates into CASAKAVQAGRYGYTF.

The gene calls are TRBV6-5 and TRBJ1-2, with TRBD1 matching 9 bases. J lost 8 bases, V lost 7 bases, and 8 bases had no gene match. The CDR3 covers 13 residues. Germline values: CDR1 MNHEY, CDR2 SVGAGI. Here the CDR3 reads CASNPDRGGGYTF. The CDR3 region has the DNA TGTGCCAGCAATCCGGACAGGGGAGGCGGCTACACCTTC.

The chain has TRBV7-9 and TRBJ1-3; D gene unclear. The germline V and J ends were trimmed by 6 bases and 1 base, with 7 bases remaining between them. Germline CDR1 reads SEHNR; CDR2 reads FQNEAQ (reference sequence). This CDR3 contains 13 residues. The CDR3 is CASSRGSGNTIYF. DNA for the CDR3: TGTGCCAGCAGTCGCGGGTCTGGAAACACCATATATTTT.

This sequence joins TRBV28 and TRBJ2-7; D unresolved. Between the trimmed V and J ends, which lost 1 base and 5 bases, there was a span of 9 bases. The V gene's germline CDR1 is MDHEN and CDR2 SYDVKM. The CDR3 totals 13 residues. DNA of the CDR3: TGTGCCAGCAGTTTATTGGCCGTTGACGAGCAGTACTTC. Its translation: CASSLLAVDEQYF.